Listed here are 2 T cell receptor beta chains from one sample, sequenced in a study of blood T cell repertoires in COVID-19. The assay was immunoSEQ multiplex PCR, and TCRdb's table has in-frame clones only and misses some. The data contain 90,000 to 120,000 clones, 90% to 95% of them seen just once; the ten biggest clones take up more than 0.85%. Sequenced: peripheral blood. The origin of the receptors is a man in his 60s with acute or convalescent COVID-19.

The chain recombines TRBV15 with TRBJ2-5, with TRBD1 matching 10 bases. Germline values: CDR1 LNHNV, CDR2 YYDKDF (reference sequence). Trimming took 2 bases from V and 3 from J; bases not matched to a gene: 6. The CDR3 consists of 16 residues. The CDR3 region has the DNA TGTGCCACCAGCAGATCAACCGGGACAGGGGAAGAGACCCAGTACTTC. This translates into CATSRSTGTGEETQYF.

This rearrangement joins TRBV6-1 to TRBJ2-7, with a weak D call TRBD1 (6 bases). Trimming stripped 4 bases from V and 0 bases from J, with 19 bases between. Germline CDR1 and CDR2: MNHNS and SASEGT. The CDR3 spans 17 residues. CDR3 loop: CASSAFHMTGVSYEQYF. CDR3 DNA: TGTGCCAGCAGTGCCTTTCATATGACAGGTGTCTCCTACGAGCAGTACTTC.